The entry below describes one T cell receptor (beta chain). The antigen it recognizes is unknown. No base quality information exists; no much larger clone differs at one position. The cohort consisted of approximately 690 healthy bone marrow donors. At the time of sampling, every cohort member was nominally healthy, though immune exposures that went unrecorded were likely present. The donor tested CMV seropositive and was one of the 289 seropositive cohort members. Every donor gave a peripheral blood sample, and the peripheral blood mononuclear cells from that sample were used for TCR beta sequencing. Genomic DNA extraction from the blood cell samples was performed with the Qiagen DNeasy Blood Extraction Kit. The data originate from a study of cytomegalovirus exposure and HLA in healthy donors (dated by TCRdb to the late 2010s). The study in broad terms: In an earlier analysis of roughly 590 of the donors, around 300 Gb of sequence data and some 100 million unique TCR beta sequences from about 179 million T cells were reported. Roughly 310 gigabases of sequencing data and approximately 85 million unique TCR sequences were included in an early release covering roughly 600 HLA-typed donors. Among the roughly 400 genotyped donors, around 81% belonged to the genetic ancestry cluster associated with self-reported Caucasian donors. The study aimed to test whether cataloging public T cell receptors could reveal signatures of past pathogen exposure. Using immunosequencing, the study profiled T cell repertoires from 666 subjects and related those repertoires to cytomegalovirus serostatus. A separate validation cohort of 100 to 150 different subjects was used in addition to the approximately 700-subject first cohort. The study combined high-throughput TCR immunosequencing, statistical association of individual TCRs with disease status, and machine learning to predict cytomegalovirus infection status. In a later analysis, previously published TCR beta repertoires from 550 to 700 donors were re-analyzed and high-resolution HLA genotyping was added so that TCR occurrence patterns could be studied. Rather than drawing on any new phenotypic data, the later analysis identified candidate immune exposures from TCR beta sequences and the way those sequences occurred across donors. To decide whether each TCR beta V gene segment behaved as functional or pseudogenic, an earlier analysis of fewer than 750 of the donors relied on high-throughput TCR beta sequencing. Donor age, sex, ethnicity and CMV serostatus were compiled alongside the repertoire data. Genome-wide SNP genotypes for about 60% of the 666 donors were used in a later genetic analysis, which treated that subset as a discovery cohort. Every repertoire in the discovery cohort had been generated on one and the same sequencing platform. HLA typing covered class I and class II loci at four-digit resolution. Typing coverage varied by locus: roughly 629-630 donors for A, B, C, DRB1 and DQB1; roughly 500 for DQA1; approximately 610 for DPA1; 450 to 480 for DPB1. Because of strong linkage in the cohort, five DR-DQ haplotypes were treated as single units for association and clustering. Among a few hundred genotyped donors of the cohort, an average of approximately 250,000 unique TCR beta nucleotide sequences were sequenced per donor, 15% to 20% of them non-productive.

The paper's findings and limits, for the study overall: A further reported finding was that TCR beta sequences accurately predicted the HLA-A and HLA-B alleles for most subjects in the first cohort. In a later analysis, HLA-associated TCR beta chains were found to be more clonally expanded and to have lower generation probabilities than equally common non-associated chains. In a later analysis, most CMV-associated TCR beta chains were found to appear HLA-restricted, with HLA associations seemingly driven largely by CMV exposure. Correlated functional status among segregating V segments might reflect linkage disequilibrium, but an unknown experimental factor could not be ruled out. In the study, around 150 TCR beta chains were listed as associated with cytomegalovirus. Only TCR beta chains were sequenced in this cohort, and the absence of alpha or paired-chain data limited detectable features. The presence/absence analyses assumed that sequencing depth was roughly uniform across donors, and that assumption may not be true. An association between a missense DCLRE1C variant and V-gene and J-gene trimming of TCR beta chains was found in a later genetic analysis and replicated in an independent cohort. While some public TCRs were present in many individuals, most TCR sequences turned up only very rarely across donors. In an earlier analysis of approximately 600 of the donors, most TCR beta V segments were observed in productive rearrangements about 87% or about 30% of the time, broadly matching IMGT annotations. According to a later genetic analysis, donors in an Asian-associated ancestry cluster had fewer N-insertions in productive TCRs than the approximately 690-donor mean. Strong co-occurrence of HLA alleles, especially DR and DQ, made assigning TCR associations to individual alleles difficult. Some IMGT-functional V segments, including TRBV6-2 and TRBV6-3, could not be told apart with the 87-base-pair reads, so those segments were excluded. In vitro tests confirmed that a few of the cytomegalovirus-associated TCR beta chains recognize cytomegalovirus antigens. HLA typing was unavailable for some donors at each locus, so association tests used only the typed subset. In a later analysis, 16,951 TCR beta sequences were associated with specific HLA alleles at a false discovery rate of 0.05. The authors suggested that the approach could potentially be extended to other disease states and immunological phenotypes. The earlier analysis of 450 to 700 of the donors excluded some 16 rarely observed V segments, including chromosome 9 orphons, because counts were too low. Immune exposure information for the cohort was limited to CMV serostatus. According to a later analysis, parvovirus B19, influenza, CMV and Epstein-Barr virus appeared linked to several top co-occurrence clusters. The classifier was reported to diagnose cytomegalovirus status with high specificity and sensitivity in both the original and validation cohorts. A cluster of highly shared sequence variants was judged likely to be a technical artifact of the sequencing pipeline. In a later analysis, TCR association rates were found to vary across HLA loci, with the most associated TCRs seen for DRB1 alleles and the fewest for HLA-C alleles.

Libraries were built with the immunoSEQ multiplex PCR assay. The multiplex PCR relied on a mix of 60 forward primers for TCR Vbeta segments and 13 reverse primers for TCR Jbeta segments. A multiplex PCR assay on genomic DNA amplified the CDR3 region of rearranged TCR beta genes. Amplified TCR beta libraries were sequenced as 87-base-pair reads on the Illumina HiSeq System. For the original study's pipeline: A later analysis counted about 82 million unique TCR beta chains across the 650 to 700 repertoires, and some 12 million of these chains were shared by at least two donors. Raw reads were error-corrected and collapsed into unique sequences by a nearest-neighbor algorithm in which closely related sequences were merged to remove PCR and sequencing errors. V, D and J gene segments were assigned by aligning CDR3 sequences to IMGT reference sequences. For a sequence to be retained, a match of at least six nucleotides to both a V gene segment and a J gene segment was required. Rearrangements were called productive when the CDR3 lacked stop codons and stayed in frame with V and J; all others were non-productive. Following IMGT convention, CDR3 was defined as the stretch from the second conserved V-encoded cysteine to the conserved J-encoded phenylalanine. The earlier analysis of some 600 of the donors excluded sequences that lacked an unambiguous match to a single V gene segment. In an earlier analysis of a few hundred of the donors, a V segment was called functional when productive rearrangements were above 56.7%, and segregating when the standard deviation between donors exceeded 5%. To diagnose cytomegalovirus status from the catalog of TCR beta chain sequences, a statistical classification framework was built. In a later analysis, V and J genes were assigned by comparing TCR nucleotide sequences against IMGT/GENE-DB human TR gene sequences. The TCRdist pipeline was used in a later analysis to assign CDR3 sequences and most-parsimonious VDJ recombination scenarios. A later analysis defined each TCR beta chain by its CDR3 amino acid sequence plus V-gene family, and excluded reads lacking a unique V-gene family. A later analysis removed 592 highly shared, low-generation-probability nucleotide sequences to deal with suspected cross-contamination and a sequencing artifact. In a later analysis, a clonal expansion index for each public chain was calculated from normalized within-repertoire ranks of inferred template counts. Generation probabilities in a later analysis came from a VDJ recombination model fitted to out-of-frame rearrangements, and those results were checked against IGoR. In a later analysis, TCR-TCR, TCR-HLA and TCR-CMV co-occurrence was scored with hypergeometric tests, and a repertoire-size bias correction was applied to TCR pairs. To estimate false discovery rates, a later analysis permuted the HLA or CMV assignments 20 times. In a later analysis, co-occurring TCRs were grouped using DBSCAN, with TCRdist sequence similarity added in when clustering inside HLA-allele-positive subsets. Repertoires with fewer than 30,000 or more than 120,000 public chains, plus five repertoires with anomalous nucleotide sharing, were excluded from co-occurrence clustering. Entries here come from immuneACCESS through TCRdb and include only in-frame sequences with V and J called. Some clones fail to appear in such tables; in the studies checked, an unresolved V gene covers under half of the shortfall, and the cause of the remainder is unknown. Clone size and V and J calls were adopted from that table, with D and trimming inferred from the DNA. The sample has about 120,000 clones on record, 77% of them singletons. The ten largest clones represent roughly 6% of the sample.

In the germline V gene, CDR1 corresponds to SGHRS and CDR2 to YFSETQ. There are 16 amino acids in the CDR3, from cysteine to phenylalanine inclusive. Kept here is only the CDR3 DNA, which spans 48 bases and is read in frame from base 1. V is trimmed back by 3 bases and J by 5 bases, and the junction contains 9 bases that no gene match accounts for. Input material: PBMCs. Recombination linked TRBV5-1 to TRBJ2-2, with TRBD2 identical over 8 junction bases. The receptor was derived from a man aged 18-30 years in good health and CMV-seropositive. The CDR3 region has the sequence CASSSFSGAGTGELFF. Read as DNA, the sequence is TGCGCCAGCAGCTCTTTTAGCGGGGCTGGAACCGGGGAGCTGTTTTTT.